The source of this T cell receptor beta chain is a study of read filtering for tumor transcriptome and immune sequencing. Molecular barcoded adaptors covering alpha/delta and beta/gamma chains were used on about 0.4 ug RNA. TCRdb reanalysed the reads using MiXCR and keeps one entry per CDR3 protein. In the table there are 35,000 to 50,000 distinct CDR3 sequences, 20% of which are singletons. The CDR3 is 14 residues long. Germline V gene lookup returns CDR1 SNHLY and CDR2 FYNNEI. V gave up 10 bases and J gave up 3 bases; unmatched junction bases: 6. The chain couples TRBV2 to TRBJ2-1; 10 bases fit TRBD2. The receptor was isolated from a donor aged 40 or over with multiple myeloma. What was sequenced was a population of CD138-negative cells sorted from bone marrow. CDR3 region: CANSWTSGYNEQFF. Here the CDR3 DNA reads TGTGCCAACAGCTGGACTAGCGGCTACAATGAGCAGTTCTTC.